Described below is a single T cell receptor (beta chain) sequence and its context. This entry comes from a study of control samples from healthy donors and cancer patients. Sequencing used immunoSEQ multiplex PCR; TCRdb keeps in-frame clones, though not all of them. The sample yields about 140,000 clones, about 90% seen once. CDR3 length equals 12 residues. Germline CDR1 and CDR2: ENHRY and SYGVKD. Trimming cost V 10 bases and J 8 bases, with 15 bases left between them. The chain couples TRBV10-3 to TRBJ1-5, with D possibly TRBD1 on 5 matching bases. The sequencing sample was made of blood. This TCR was recovered from a man younger than 35 in good health. The CDR3 loop is CATRGEGEPQHF. The CDR3 nucleotides are TGTGCCACCCGGGGGGAGGGTGAGCCCCAGCATTTT.